The 21 T cell receptor beta chains listed next were all sequenced from one sample in a study of beta chain features in type 1 diabetes. Expressed TCRB transcripts were sequenced, since all the RNA that had been isolated was reverse transcribed. Profiled with immunoSEQ multiplex PCR; TCRdb holds only in-frame clones, not every one. The table lists some 250,000 clones, 25% to 35% of them singletons, with 3.5% to 4.5% in the top ten. The sequenced material came from central memory CD4+ T cells from blood. The receptors here all came from a man younger than 45 in good health.

Details on this clone: It may be a read error: a sequence one base away is much more abundant. This sample also contains other DNA sequences that code for the same CDR3. V gene TRBV20-1 combines with J gene TRBJ1-5; D unclear. The CDR3 runs 11 residues. Germline loops: CDR1 DFQATT, CDR2 SNEGSKA (reference sequence). V dropped 3 bases and J dropped 5 bases, with 5 bases sitting between them. The chain's CDR3 is CSASPDQPQHF. Here the CDR3 DNA reads TGCAGTGCTAGTCCCGATCAGCCCCAGCATTTT.

The chain combines TRBV10-3 with TRBJ2-1; D possibly matches TRBD1 or TRBD2 (5 bases each). The germline V gene encodes CDR1 ENHRY and CDR2 SYGVKD. The V end lost 6 bases, the J end lost 4 bases, and 25 bases lay between the germline ends. The CDR3 loop spans 18 amino acids. The CDR3 spells CAIRGPGPDFQDYNEQFF. CDR3 nucleotide sequence: TGTGCCATCAGGGGGCCGGGACCTGATTTTCAGGATTACAATGAGCAGTTCTTC.

V is TRBV20-1 and J is TRBJ2-1; 8 bases match TRBD2. This CDR3 has 11 amino acids. Germline V CDR1 and CDR2: DFQATT, SNEGSKA (reference sequence). Trimming cost V 6 bases and J 9 bases; bases outside gene matches: 4. The CDR3 sequence is CSAAGEVEQFF. CDR3 bases: TGCAGTGCAGCGGGGGAGGTTGAGCAGTTCTTC.

About this clone: The same CDR3 arises from other DNA sequences in this sample as well. This CDR3 reads CASGPGRPDTQYF. The CDR3 DNA is TGTGCTAGTGGTCCCGGTCGACCAGATACGCAGTATTTT. V and J are TRBV12-5 and TRBJ2-3; D uncertain. Trimming took 5 bases from V and 4 from J, leaving 10 bases between them. Germline V CDR1 and CDR2: LGHNT, FRNRAP. The CDR3 is made up of 13 amino acids.

This clone was counted between two and nine times. The genes are TRBV15 and TRBJ1-5, with D possibly being TRBD1 (5 bases). From germline, CDR1 is LNHNV and CDR2 YYDKDF (reference sequence). The CDR3 is made up of 15 amino acids. V lost 5 bases and J 5 bases, leaving 16 bases between the germline ends. This chain's CDR3 is CATSYGTSKDQPQHF. The CDR3 coding sequence is TGTGCCACCAGCTATGGGACGAGTAAAGATCAGCCCCAGCATTTT.

The table lists this clone with a few counts. The chain has TRBV7-2 and TRBJ2-1, with D perhaps matching TRBD2 (5 bases). V was clipped by 1 base and J by 6 bases, with 10 bases between them. The CDR3 runs to 14 residues. The V gene's germline CDR1 is SGHTA and CDR2 FQGNSA. The CDR3 nucleotides are TGTGCCAGCAGCTTAGGGACTCCACCCAATGAGCAGTTCTTC. Protein: CASSLGTPPNEQFF.

This clone has at least ten counts. This chain uses TRBV30 with TRBJ2-2; unclear D gene. Per the germline V gene, CDR1 is GTSNPN and CDR2 is SVGIG (reference sequence). The CDR3 covers 12 residues. V was trimmed by 5 bases and J by 6 bases, leaving 10 bases between them. The CDR3 region is CAWSLTAGELFF. DNA for the CDR3: TGTGCCTGGTCCTTAACGGCCGGGGAGCTGTTTTTT.

The chain combines TRBV2 with TRBJ1-1; D is ambiguous. V lost 6 bases and J 6 bases, leaving 17 bases between the germline ends. Germline V lookup: CDR1 SNHLY, CDR2 FYNNEI. This CDR3 comprises 14 residues. CDR3 bases: TGTGCCAGCAGGTCCCCGGCTCGGGAGGCTGAAGCTTTCTTT. It yields the protein CASRSPAREAEAFF.

In its sample, this clone was seen once. V gene TRBV25-1 combines with J gene TRBJ2-5; D might be TRBD2 (5 bases). CDR3 length equals 13 residues. Per germline, CDR1 MGHDK and CDR2 SYGVNS. Trimming stripped 5 bases from V and 3 bases from J, with 10 bases between. The CDR3 DNA reads TGTGCCAGCAGTAGGCTAGCTGAAGAGACCCAGTACTTC. It is translated as CASSRLAEETQYF. Full variable domain (remainder filled in from reference TRBV25-1 and TRBJ2-5): EADIYQTPRYLVIGTGKKITLECSQTMGHDKMYWYQQDPGMELHLIHYSYGVNSTEKGDLSSESTVSRIRTEHFPLTLESARPSHTSQYLCASSRLAEETQYFGPGTRLLVL.

This clone has a handful of counts. J is TRBJ2-2 and V is TRBV2; D gene unclear. CDR3 length: 12 amino acids. CDR1 and CDR2 from the germline V gene are SNHLY and FYNNEI. Trimming removed 4 bases at V and 7 bases at J, with 7 bases between. CDR3 nucleotides: TGTGCCAGCAGTGCCACGGACGGGGAGCTGTTTTTT. Translation: CASSATDGELFF.

The chain employs TRBV29-1 and TRBJ2-3; D is undetermined. Trimming cost V 7 bases and J 0 bases, with 5 bases left between them. The CDR3 consists of 11 residues. The germline V gene encodes CDR1 SQVTM and CDR2 ANQGSEA. The DNA for the CDR3 is TGCAGCGGCCATAGCACAGATACGCAGTATTTT. It encodes CSGHSTDTQYF.

Here the CDR3 reads CAISAPGQGGYEQYF. For the CDR3, the DNA is TGTGCCATCAGTGCCCCGGGACAGGGGGGCTACGAGCAGTACTTC. The chain has TRBV10-3 and TRBJ2-7, with TRBD1 matching over 11 bases. The length of the CDR3 is 15 residues. Germline CDR1 ENHRY, CDR2 SYGVKD. With V trimmed by 4 bases and J by 3 bases, 5 bases remained unmatched.

This chain joins TRBV7-9 and TRBJ2-7, with D perhaps matching TRBD1 (6 bases). The CDR3 spans 16 residues. CDR1 SEHNR and CDR2 FQNEAQ come from the germline V gene (reference sequence). The ends were cut back, 0 bases at V and 3 bases at J, with 15 bases in the middle. The CDR3 is CASSLAQVTGNYEQYF. The CDR3 coding sequence is TGTGCCAGCAGCTTAGCGCAGGTCACAGGGAACTACGAGCAGTACTTC.

The chain uses TRBV29-1 and TRBJ2-5; TRBD1 matches 7 bases. After removal of 7 bases from V and 1 base from J, the junction contained 6 bases not matched to a gene. The CDR3 is 13 amino acids. Germline-derived CDR1 and CDR2 are SQVTM and ANQGSEA. The CDR3 loop is CSATRGSQETQYF. CDR3 nucleotides: TGCAGCGCAACCAGGGGGAGCCAAGAGACCCAGTACTTC.

CDR3 protein: CASSSPTSGQKVVAKNIQYF. CDR3 DNA: TGTGCCAGCAGTTCCCCCACTAGCGGGCAAAAGGTCGTAGCCAAAAACATTCAGTACTTC. The chain carries TRBV28 and TRBJ2-4; 9 positions match TRBD2. The CDR3 spans 20 residues. J was trimmed by 0 bases and V by 4 bases; bases with no gene match: 16. The germline V gene encodes CDR1 MDHEN and CDR2 SYDVKM.

The rearrangement joins TRBV5-1 to TRBJ2-3; TRBD2 matches at 7 bases. The CDR3 is made up of 16 amino acids. CDR1 is SGHRS and CDR2 is YFSETQ in the germline V gene. The V gene end was trimmed by 0 bases and the J gene end by 3 bases; junction bases not matched to a gene: 7. The CDR3 sequence: CASSLGGAGLTDTQYF. The DNA for the CDR3 is TGCGCCAGCAGCTTGGGTGGAGCGGGGCTAACAGATACGCAGTATTTT. The full variable domain, completed using reference TRBV5-1 and TRBJ2-3, is KAGVTQTPRYLIKTRGQQVTLSCSPISGHRSVSWYQQTPGQGLQFLFEYFSETQRNKGNFPGRFSGRQFSNSRSEMNVSTLELGDSALYLCASSLGGAGLTDTQYFGPGTRLTVL.

The chain joins TRBV7-2 to TRBJ2-2; D is unclear. V lost 3 bases and J 0 bases, leaving 8 bases between the germline ends. The CDR3 totals 15 residues. From germline, CDR1 is SGHTA and CDR2 FQGNSA. This chain's CDR3 is CASSLASTNTGELFF. The CDR3 DNA is TGTGCCAGCAGCTTGGCCAGCACGAACACCGGGGAGCTGTTTTTT.

The chain is built from TRBV7-2 and TRBJ2-2; weak D call: TRBD2 (6 bases). The CDR3 consists of 17 residues. From germline, CDR1 is SGHTA and CDR2 FQGNSA. Trimming cost V 1 base and J 6 bases, with 18 bases left between them. CDR3 sequence (DNA): TGTGCCAGCAGCTTAGAGGCCCCGCGGGAATTCCCCGGGGAGCTGTTTTTT. It yields the protein CASSLEAPREFPGELFF.

The rearrangement joins TRBV4-2 to TRBJ2-6; 13 positions match TRBD2. Germline V gives CDR1 LGHNA, CDR2 YNFKEQ. V was pared by 5 bases and J by 4 bases, with 5 bases of the junction left unmatched. This CDR3 region has 17 residues. The chain's CDR3 is CASSVGLAGPGANVLTF. The DNA of the CDR3 is TGTGCCAGCAGCGTGGGACTAGCGGGGCCCGGGGCCAACGTCCTGACTTTC.

Ten or more counts support this clone. The J gene is TRBJ1-6, the V gene TRBV6-5; no clear D. This CDR3 contains 12 residues. V was clipped by 6 bases and J by 10 bases, with 10 bases between them. From germline, CDR1 is MNHEY and CDR2 SVGAGI. The CDR3 spells CASSKIPSPLHF. DNA of the CDR3: TGTGCCAGCAGCAAGATCCCATCACCCCTCCACTTT.

This sequence joins TRBV5-6 and TRBJ2-5; possibly TRBD1 for D (5 bases). Trimming removed 0 bases at V and 3 bases at J, with 6 bases between. The CDR3 runs 13 residues. CDR1 SGHDT and CDR2 YYEEEE come from the germline V gene. CDR3 residues: CASSLGREETQYF. The CDR3 DNA reads TGTGCCAGCAGCTTGGGCAGGGAAGAGACCCAGTACTTC.